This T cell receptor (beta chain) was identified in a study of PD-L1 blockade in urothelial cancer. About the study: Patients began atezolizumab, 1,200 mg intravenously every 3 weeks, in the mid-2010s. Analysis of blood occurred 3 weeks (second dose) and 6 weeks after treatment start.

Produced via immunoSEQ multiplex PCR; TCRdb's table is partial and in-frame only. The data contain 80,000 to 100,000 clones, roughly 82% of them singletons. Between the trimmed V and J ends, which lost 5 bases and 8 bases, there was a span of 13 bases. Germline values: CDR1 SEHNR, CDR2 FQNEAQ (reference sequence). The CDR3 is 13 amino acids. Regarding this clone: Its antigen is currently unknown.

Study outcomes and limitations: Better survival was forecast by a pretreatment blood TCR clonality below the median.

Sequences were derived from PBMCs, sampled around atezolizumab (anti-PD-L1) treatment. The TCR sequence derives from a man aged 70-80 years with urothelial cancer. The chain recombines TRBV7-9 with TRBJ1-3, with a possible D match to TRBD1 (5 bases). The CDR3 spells CASSTQGMDTIYF. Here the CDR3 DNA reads TGTGCCAGCAGCACCCAGGGAATGGACACCATATATTTT.